This is a list of T cell receptor beta chains from one sample in a study of T cells in Graves' hyperthyroidism and ophthalmopathy. MiXCR, run by TCRdb on the multiplex PCR reads, gives a single entry per CDR3 protein. This table holds a few hundred thousand distinct CDR3 sequences, approximately 18% found once. The sample was blood. The receptors were sampled from a man in his fifties with Graves' ophthalmopathy. CDR3s include the opening cysteine and the closing phenylalanine or tryptophan. A D gene is named only where the DNA matches it firmly. Clone size, where shown, is once, few, many, or a class for clones that have expanded.

cdr3_nt cdr3_aa clone_size j_call v_call d_call
TGTGCCAGCAGCTCAATTGGGACAGGGGGCGGATCATCCGGGGAGCTGTTTTTT CASSSIGTGGGSSGELFF NA TRBJ2-2 TRBV5-8 TRBD1
TGTGCCAGCAGCTGGAGACGAACTGAAGCTTTCTTT CASSWRRTEAFF many TRBJ1-1 TRBV11-1 NA
TGTGCCATCGGATTAGGACAGAACAATGAGCAGTTCTTC CAIGLGQNNEQFF NA TRBJ2-1 TRBV10-3 NA
TGCGCCAGCAGCTTGGCCACCACGTCCCCCTACGAGCAGTACTTC CASSLATTSPYEQYF many TRBJ2-7 TRBV5-1 NA
TGCAGCGTTGAGGAGTTTGGGGAGAGCTCCTACAATGAGCAGTTCTTC CSVEEFGESSYNEQFF few TRBJ2-1 TRBV29-1 NA
TGCAGCGTTGAAGACGGGCGCCGAGGGGTAGAGACCCAGTACTTC CSVEDGRRGVETQYF few TRBJ2-5 TRBV29-1 NA
TGCGCCAGCAGCTTGGTAACTGGGACCGGGGAGCTGTTTTTT CASSLVTGTGELFF NA TRBJ2-2 TRBV5-1 NA
TGCAGTGCTAGAGAAACCCTTAACAATGAGCAGTTCTTC CSARETLNNEQFF many TRBJ2-1 TRBV20-1 NA
TGTGCCAGCAGCCAGGATCCGGGACTAGCTTACGAGCAGTACTTC CASSQDPGLAYEQYF few TRBJ2-7 TRBV3-1 TRBD2
TGTGCCAGCAGCTTACAGGGGATAGGAAACACCATATATTTT CASSLQGIGNTIYF many TRBJ1-3 TRBV11-2 NA
TGTGCCACCAGACTTGGTTCCAGGGATGAGCAGTTCTTC CATRLGSRDEQFF NA TRBJ2-1 TRBV15 NA
TGTGCCAGCAGTCGACAGGGCCCCAATCAGCCCCAGCATTTT CASSRQGPNQPQHF many TRBJ1-5 TRBV28 TRBD1
TGTGCCTGGAGCACCGGGACTAGCGGGACAAAAGAGACCCAGTACTTC CAWSTGTSGTKETQYF NA TRBJ2-5 TRBV30 TRBD2
TGTGCCAGCAGTTACTCGACCAGGGCGGGTGAAAAACTGTTTTTT CASSYSTRAGEKLFF NA TRBJ1-4 TRBV6-5 NA
TGTGCCAGCAGTTCGTCGGCGTCGGACAGACTTTATAGCAATCAGCCCCAGCATTTT CASSSSASDRLYSNQPQHF NA TRBJ1-5 TRBV28 NA
TGCGCCAGCAGCTTGGCCGGGACAGGGGGCAACCGCTACAATGAGCAGTTCTTC CASSLAGTGGNRYNEQFF NA TRBJ2-1 TRBV5-1 TRBD1
TGTGCCACCGAGAGTGCTCGTACGCAGTATTTT CATESARTQYF NA TRBJ2-3 TRBV24-1 NA
TGTGCCTCCCGGGCCTACGAGCAGTACTTC CASRAYEQYF NA TRBJ2-7 TRBV2 NA
TGTGCCAGCAGTTTAGAGGTTATGGGGGTAGCTGGCTACACCTTC CASSLEVMGVAGYTF many TRBJ1-2 TRBV28 NA
TGTGCCAGCACCGAGACTAGTGGCACCGGGGAGCTGTTTTTT CASTETSGTGELFF few TRBJ2-2 TRBV9 NA
TGCGCCAGCAGCTTGGGGGCTAGCAACTACAATGAGCAGTTCTTC CASSLGASNYNEQFF few TRBJ2-1 TRBV5-1 NA
TGTGCCATCAGTGAGCCGCTCCTACAGGGGAACACCGGGGAGCTGTTTTTT CAISEPLLQGNTGELFF NA TRBJ2-2 TRBV10-3 NA
TGCAGTGCTAGAGATATAGGACAGGGGAGCACCGGGGAGCTGTTTTTT CSARDIGQGSTGELFF few TRBJ2-2 TRBV20-1 TRBD1